The 2 T cell receptor beta chains in this list originate from one sample, sequenced in a study of OX40 agonist ivuxolimab in advanced cancers. Libraries were prepared by immunoSEQ multiplex PCR; TCRdb keeps only in-frame clonotypes and omits some of them. The data contain 42,000 or so clones, about four fifths of them singletons. The source was CD4+ or CD8+ T cells sorted from blood, collected in a trial of the OX40 agonist ivuxolimab. The receptors shown here come from an adult with an advanced solid tumor such as melanoma, head and neck, liver or kidney cancer.

The rearrangement joins TRBV6-5 to TRBJ1-6, with 7 bases matching TRBD1. J gave up 7 bases and V 4 bases, and 7 bases lay outside the gene matches. This CDR3 is 15 amino acids long. Germline V gene sequence: CDR1 MNHEY, CDR2 SVGAGI. CDR3 nucleotides: TGTGCCAGCAGTTTGGCGGGACAGCACAATTCACCCCTCCACTTT. Translation gives CASSLAGQHNSPLHF.

The chain has TRBV6-5 and TRBJ2-4, with D perhaps matching TRBD2 (5 bases). With 6 bases removed from V and 9 bases from J, the gap between germline ends came to 9 bases. Germline V CDR1 and CDR2: MNHEY, SVGAGI. The length of the CDR3 is 11 residues. CDR3 amino acids: CASRDSSIQYF. The CDR3 bases are TGTGCCAGCAGGGACTCCAGCATTCAGTACTTC.